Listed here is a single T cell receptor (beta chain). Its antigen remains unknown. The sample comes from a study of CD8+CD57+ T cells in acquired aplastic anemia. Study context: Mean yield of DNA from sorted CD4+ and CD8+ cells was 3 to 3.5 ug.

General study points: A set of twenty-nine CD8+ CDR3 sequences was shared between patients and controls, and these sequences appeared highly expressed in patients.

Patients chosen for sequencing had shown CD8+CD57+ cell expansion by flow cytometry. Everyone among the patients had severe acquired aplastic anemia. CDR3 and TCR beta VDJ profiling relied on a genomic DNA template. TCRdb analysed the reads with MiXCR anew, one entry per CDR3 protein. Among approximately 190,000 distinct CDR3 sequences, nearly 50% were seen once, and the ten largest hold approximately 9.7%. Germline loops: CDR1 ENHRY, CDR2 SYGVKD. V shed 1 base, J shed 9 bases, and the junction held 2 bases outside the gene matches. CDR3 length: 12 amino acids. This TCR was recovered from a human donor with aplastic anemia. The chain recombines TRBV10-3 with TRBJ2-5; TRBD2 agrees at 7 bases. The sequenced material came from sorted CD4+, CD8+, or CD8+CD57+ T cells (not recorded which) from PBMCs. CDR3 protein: CAISEFREAQYF. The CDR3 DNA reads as TGTGCCATCAGTGAGTTTCGGGAGGCCCAGTACTTC.